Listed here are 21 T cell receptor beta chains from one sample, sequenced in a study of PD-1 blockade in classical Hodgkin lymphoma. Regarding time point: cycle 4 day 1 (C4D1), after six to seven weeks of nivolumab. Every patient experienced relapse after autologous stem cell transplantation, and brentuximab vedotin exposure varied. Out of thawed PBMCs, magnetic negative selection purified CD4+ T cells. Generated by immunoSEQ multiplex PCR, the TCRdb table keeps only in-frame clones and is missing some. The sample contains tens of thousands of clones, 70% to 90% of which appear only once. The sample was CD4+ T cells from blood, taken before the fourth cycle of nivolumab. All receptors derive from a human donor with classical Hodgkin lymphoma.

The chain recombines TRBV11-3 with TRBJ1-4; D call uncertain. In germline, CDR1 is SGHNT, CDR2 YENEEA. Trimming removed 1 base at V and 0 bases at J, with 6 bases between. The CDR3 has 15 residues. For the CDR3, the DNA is TGTGCCAGCAGCTTAGTCGGGGCAACTAATGAAAAACTGTTTTTT. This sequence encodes CASSLVGATNEKLFF.

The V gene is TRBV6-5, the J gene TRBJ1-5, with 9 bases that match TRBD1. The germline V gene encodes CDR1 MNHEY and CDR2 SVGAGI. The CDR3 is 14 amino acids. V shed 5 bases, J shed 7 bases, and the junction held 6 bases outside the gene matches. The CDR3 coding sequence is TGTGCCAGCAGTCTATTACAGGGGGCGCAGCCCCAGCATTTT. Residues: CASSLLQGAQPQHF.

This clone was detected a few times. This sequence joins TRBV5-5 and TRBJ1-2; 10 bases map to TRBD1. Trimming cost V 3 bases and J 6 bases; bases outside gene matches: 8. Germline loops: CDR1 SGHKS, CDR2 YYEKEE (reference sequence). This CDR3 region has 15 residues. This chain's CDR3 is CASSYTGQGLDGYTF. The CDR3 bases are TGTGCCAGCAGCTACACGGGACAGGGGCTTGATGGCTACACCTTC.

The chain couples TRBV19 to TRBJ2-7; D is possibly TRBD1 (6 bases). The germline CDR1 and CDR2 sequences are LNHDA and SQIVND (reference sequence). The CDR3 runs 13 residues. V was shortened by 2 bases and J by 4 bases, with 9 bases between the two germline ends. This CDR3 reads CASSIIGGYEQYF. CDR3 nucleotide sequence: TGTGCCAGTAGTATAATAGGGGGTTACGAGCAGTACTTC.

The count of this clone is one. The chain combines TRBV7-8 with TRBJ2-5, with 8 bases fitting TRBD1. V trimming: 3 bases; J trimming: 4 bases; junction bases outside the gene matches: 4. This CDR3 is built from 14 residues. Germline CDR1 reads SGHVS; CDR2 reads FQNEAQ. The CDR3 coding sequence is TGTGCCAGCAGCTTTTCAGGGGGCAGAGAGACCCAGTACTTC. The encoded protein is CASSFSGGRETQYF.

Here the CDR3 reads CASSVTGAGGYTF. The CDR3 nucleotides are TGTGCCAGCAGCGTCACAGGGGCTGGCGGCTACACCTTC. The chain employs TRBV6-5 and TRBJ1-2; 7 bases are shared with TRBD1. V lost 6 bases and J lost 8; bases outside the gene matches: 9. The CDR3 has 13 residues. Germline V gene data show CDR1 as MNHEY and CDR2 as SVGAGI.

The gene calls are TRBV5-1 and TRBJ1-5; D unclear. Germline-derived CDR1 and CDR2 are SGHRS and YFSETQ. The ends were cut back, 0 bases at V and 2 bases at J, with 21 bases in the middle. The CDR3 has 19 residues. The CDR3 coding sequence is TGCGCCAGCAGCTTGGCGTCAGCCTGGGTATTAGAGGGCAATCAGCCCCAGCATTTT. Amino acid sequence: CASSLASAWVLEGNQPQHF.

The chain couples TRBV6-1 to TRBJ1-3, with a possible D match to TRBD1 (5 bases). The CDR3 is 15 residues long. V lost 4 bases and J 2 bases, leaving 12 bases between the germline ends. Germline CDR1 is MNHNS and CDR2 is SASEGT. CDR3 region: CASSAGGGPGNTIYF. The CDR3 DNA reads TGTGCCAGCAGTGCGGGGGGGGGACCTGGAAACACCATATATTTT.

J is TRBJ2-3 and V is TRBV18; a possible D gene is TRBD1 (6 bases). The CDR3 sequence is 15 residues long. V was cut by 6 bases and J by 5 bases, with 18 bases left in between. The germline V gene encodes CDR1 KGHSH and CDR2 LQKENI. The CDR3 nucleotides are TGTGCCAGCTCCCCCGGACAGTTTCCTCAAGATACGCAGTATTTT. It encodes CASSPGQFPQDTQYF. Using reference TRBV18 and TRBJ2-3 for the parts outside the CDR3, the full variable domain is NAGVMQNPRHLVRRRGQEARLRCSPMKGHSHVYWYRQLPEEGLKFMVYLQKENIIDESGMPKERFSAEFPKEGPSILRIQQVVRGDSAAYFCASSPGQFPQDTQYFGPGTRLTVL.

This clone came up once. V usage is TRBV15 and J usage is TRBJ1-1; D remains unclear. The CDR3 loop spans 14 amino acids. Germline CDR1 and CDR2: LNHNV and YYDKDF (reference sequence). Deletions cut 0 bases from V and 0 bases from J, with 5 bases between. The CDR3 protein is CATSRETLNTEAFF. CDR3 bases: TGTGCCACCAGCAGAGAAACTTTGAACACTGAAGCTTTCTTT.

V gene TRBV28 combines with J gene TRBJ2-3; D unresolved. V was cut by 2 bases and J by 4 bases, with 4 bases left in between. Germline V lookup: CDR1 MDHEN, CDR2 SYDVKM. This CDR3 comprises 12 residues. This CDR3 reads CASSLPADTQYF. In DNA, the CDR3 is TGTGCCAGCAGTTTACCTGCAGATACGCAGTATTTT. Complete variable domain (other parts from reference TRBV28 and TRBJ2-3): DVKVTQSSRYLVKRTGEKVFLECVQDMDHENMFWYRQDPGLGLRLIYFSYDVKMKEKGDIPEGYSVSREKKERFSLILESASTNQTSMYLCASSLPADTQYFGPGTRLTVL.

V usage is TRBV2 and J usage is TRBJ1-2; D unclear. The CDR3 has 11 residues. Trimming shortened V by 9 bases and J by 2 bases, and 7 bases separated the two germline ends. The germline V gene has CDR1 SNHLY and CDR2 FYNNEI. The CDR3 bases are TGTGCCAGTGGTCCGAACTATGGCTACACCTTC. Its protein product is CASGPNYGYTF.

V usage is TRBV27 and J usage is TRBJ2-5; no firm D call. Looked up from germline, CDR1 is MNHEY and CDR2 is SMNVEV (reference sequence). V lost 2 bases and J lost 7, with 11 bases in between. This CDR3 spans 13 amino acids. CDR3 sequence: CASSLRDAGTQYF. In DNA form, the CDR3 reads TGTGCCAGCAGTTTAAGGGATGCCGGGACCCAGTACTTC.

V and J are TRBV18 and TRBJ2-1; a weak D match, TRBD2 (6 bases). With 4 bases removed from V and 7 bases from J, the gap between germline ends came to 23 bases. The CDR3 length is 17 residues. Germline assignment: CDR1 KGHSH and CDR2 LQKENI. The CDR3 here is CASSLPVIARGRNEQFF. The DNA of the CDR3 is TGTGCCAGCTCACTCCCGGTTATTGCGCGGGGCCGAAATGAGCAGTTCTTC.

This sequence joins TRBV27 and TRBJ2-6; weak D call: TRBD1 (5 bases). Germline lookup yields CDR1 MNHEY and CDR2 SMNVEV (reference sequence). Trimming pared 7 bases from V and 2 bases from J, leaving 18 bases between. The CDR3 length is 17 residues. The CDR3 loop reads CASTVRQGFTGANVLTF. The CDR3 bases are TGTGCCAGCACCGTCCGCCAGGGTTTCACTGGGGCCAACGTCCTGACTTTC.

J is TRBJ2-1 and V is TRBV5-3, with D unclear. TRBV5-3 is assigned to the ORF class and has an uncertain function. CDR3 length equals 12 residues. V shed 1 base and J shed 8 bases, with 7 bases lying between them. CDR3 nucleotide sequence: TGTGCCAGAAGCTTGCCAGTTTATGAGCAGTTCTTC. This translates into CARSLPVYEQFF.

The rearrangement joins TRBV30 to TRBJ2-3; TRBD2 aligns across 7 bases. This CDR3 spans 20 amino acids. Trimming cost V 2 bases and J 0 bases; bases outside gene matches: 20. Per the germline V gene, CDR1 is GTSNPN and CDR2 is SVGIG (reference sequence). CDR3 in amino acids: CAWSPDGGGIQHFSTDTQYF. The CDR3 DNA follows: TGTGCCTGGAGTCCCGATGGCGGGGGAATCCAGCACTTTAGCACAGATACGCAGTATTTT.

CDR3 residues: CAWNPSYNEQFF. CDR3 nucleotides: TGTGCCTGGAATCCCTCCTACAATGAGCAGTTCTTC. The rearrangement joins TRBV30 to TRBJ2-1; D gene unclear. Germline lookup yields CDR1 GTSNPN and CDR2 SVGIG (reference sequence). The CDR3 consists of 12 residues. Trimming shortened V by 4 bases and J by 0 bases, and 4 bases separated the two germline ends.

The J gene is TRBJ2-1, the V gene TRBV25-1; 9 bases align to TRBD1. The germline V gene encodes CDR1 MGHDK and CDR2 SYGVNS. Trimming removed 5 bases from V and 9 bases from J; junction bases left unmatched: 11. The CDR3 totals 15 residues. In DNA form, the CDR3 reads TGTGCCAGCAGTAGGGCGGGACAGGGCCTCGTTGAGCAGTTCTTC. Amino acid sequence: CASSRAGQGLVEQFF.

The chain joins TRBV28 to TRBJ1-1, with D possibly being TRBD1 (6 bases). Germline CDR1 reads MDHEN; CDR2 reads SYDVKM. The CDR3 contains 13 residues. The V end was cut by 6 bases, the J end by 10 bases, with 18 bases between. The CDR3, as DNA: TGTGCCAGCAGGTCACAGGGACGAAGTGGAGCTTTCTTT. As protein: CASRSQGRSGAFF.

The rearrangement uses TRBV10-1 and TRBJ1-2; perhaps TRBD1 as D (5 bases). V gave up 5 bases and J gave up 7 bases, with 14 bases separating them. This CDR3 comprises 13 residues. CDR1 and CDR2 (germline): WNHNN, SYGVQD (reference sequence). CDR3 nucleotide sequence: TGCGCCAGCAGTATGACTGGGACGCGTGGCTACACCTTC. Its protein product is CASSMTGTRGYTF.